The 32 T cell receptor beta chains in this list originate from one sample, sequenced in a study of shared clonotypes between healthy human individuals. Here immunoSEQ multiplex PCR was the method, and the copy in TCRdb shows in-frame clones only, minus some. The data hold millions of clones, with about 95% observed a single time. The sequencing sample was made of naive CD4+ T cells sorted from blood. The subset is: CD45RA+ positively selected. The receptors were sampled from a man younger than 35 in good health.

This chain joins TRBV7-2 and TRBJ2-1, with 8 bases fitting TRBD2. Germline loops: CDR1 SGHTA, CDR2 FQGNSA. V lost 4 bases and J lost 8; bases outside the gene matches: 13. CDR3 length equals 16 residues. CDR3 sequence reads: CASSSSLADSTHEQFF. The DNA for the CDR3 is TGTGCCAGCAGCTCTTCACTAGCGGACTCAACCCATGAGCAGTTCTTC.

This clone was seen a single time. CDR3 sequence: CASSSDTGTSGNNEQFF. The CDR3 nucleotides are TGCGCCAGCAGCTCCGACACCGGGACTAGCGGGAACAATGAGCAGTTCTTC. The V gene is TRBV5-1, the J gene TRBJ2-1; 13 nucleotides line up with TRBD2. This CDR3 contains 17 residues. CDR1 SGHRS and CDR2 YFSETQ come from the germline V gene. V lost 3 bases, J lost 5 bases, and 8 bases stayed unmatched. Supplemented by reference TRBV5-1 and TRBJ2-1, the full variable domain reads KAGVTQTPRYLIKTRGQQVTLSCSPISGHRSVSWYQQTPGQGLQFLFEYFSETQRNKGNFPGRFSGRQFSNSRSEMNVSTLELGDSALYLCASSSDTGTSGNNEQFFGPGTRLTVL.

The gene calls are TRBV5-1 and TRBJ2-7, with D maybe TRBD1 (6 bases). The V and J ends lost 0 bases and 6 bases respectively, with 10 bases between them. The CDR3 is made up of 13 amino acids. The germline CDR1 and CDR2 sequences are SGHRS and YFSETQ. The CDR3 region has the DNA TGCGCCAGCAGCTTGGGTTCCAGGGGCGAGCAGTACTTC. Translated, it gives CASSLGSRGEQYF.

The chain links TRBV6-1 to TRBJ1-4; D is uncertain. Germline CDR1 reads MNHNS; CDR2 reads SASEGT. The CDR3 consists of 14 residues. Trimming removed 3 bases from V and 4 bases from J, with 9 bases in between. The DNA of the CDR3 is TGTGCCAGCAGTGACGGCAGGCTTAATGAAAAACTGTTTTTT. Its protein product is CASSDGRLNEKLFF.

The rearrangement links TRBV6-5 to TRBJ1-1, with D possibly being TRBD1 (5 bases). The germline gives CDR1 MNHEY, CDR2 SVGAGI. The ends were cut back, 4 bases at V and 0 bases at J, with 12 bases in the middle. This CDR3 is 15 amino acids long. The DNA of the CDR3 is TGTGCCAGCAGTTCGCGGGGCCAGATGAACACTGAAGCTTTCTTT. It codes for CASSSRGQMNTEAFF.

The chain combines TRBV7-6 with TRBJ2-5, with a possible D match to TRBD2 (6 bases). The CDR3 length is 14 residues. Trimming left V 2 bases short and J 2 bases short, with 9 bases between. Germline V lookup: CDR1 SGHVS, CDR2 FNYEAQ. CDR3 nucleotide sequence: TGTGCCAGCAGCTTATTCGGGGGACAAGAGACCCAGTACTTC. Translated, it gives CASSLFGGQETQYF.

The chain links TRBV2 to TRBJ1-6, with D maybe TRBD1 (5 bases). The germline gives CDR1 SNHLY, CDR2 FYNNEI. CDR3 length: 13 residues. V gave up 11 bases and J gave up 10 bases, with 18 bases separating them. Here the CDR3 reads CAATRENQSPLHF. The CDR3 nucleotides read TGTGCCGCAACCAGGGAGAATCAATCACCCCTCCACTTT.

V is TRBV6-1 and J is TRBJ2-3, with D tentatively TRBD1 (6 bases). The CDR3 loop spans 13 amino acids. Germline V gene data show CDR1 as MNHNS and CDR2 as SASEGT. V lost 11 bases, J lost 0 bases, and 12 bases lay in between. Here the CDR3 reads CAGHTGSTDTQYF. The CDR3 bases are TGTGCCGGCCACACAGGGAGCACAGATACGCAGTATTTT.

CDR3 bases: TGTGCCAGCAGCCAAGATAACGGACAGTTTAATGAAAAACTGTTTTTT. Its translation is CASSQDNGQFNEKLFF. This chain uses TRBV4-2 with TRBJ1-4, with D maybe TRBD1 (6 bases). V shed 0 bases and J shed 4 bases, with 12 bases lying between them. Germline V gene lookup returns CDR1 LGHNA and CDR2 YNFKEQ. The CDR3 sequence is 16 residues long.

The chain couples TRBV11-2 to TRBJ1-5; no firm D call. This CDR3 is built from 17 residues. V lost 1 base, J lost 2 bases, and 15 bases lay in between. CDR1 is SGHAT, CDR2 FQNNGV, per germline. In DNA form, the CDR3 reads TGTGCCAGCAGCTTAGGTGTCTGGGGAGGTGGCAATCAGCCCCAGCATTTT. Its translation is CASSLGVWGGGNQPQHF.

This clone was seen just once. The rearrangement uses TRBV5-1 and TRBJ2-4; possibly TRBD1 or TRBD2 for D (5 bases each). The V and J ends lost 10 bases and 3 bases respectively, with 11 bases between them. The CDR3 loop spans 12 amino acids. The germline V gene has CDR1 SGHRS and CDR2 YFSETQ. The CDR3 here is CAPAGGKNIQYF. The CDR3 DNA follows: TGCGCCCCTGCTGGGGGCAAAAACATTCAGTACTTC.

Remarks on this clone: Other DNA sequences in this sample translate to the same CDR3. V is TRBV11-2 and J is TRBJ1-2, with a tentative D call TRBD1 (5 bases). The CDR3 covers 13 residues. In germline, CDR1 is SGHAT, CDR2 FQNNGV. Trimming took 4 bases from V and 5 from J, leaving 11 bases between them. This CDR3 reads CASSSTGPYGYTF. In DNA form, the CDR3 reads TGTGCCAGCAGCTCCACAGGCCCATATGGCTACACCTTC.

The gene calls are TRBV18 and TRBJ1-3, with D maybe TRBD1 (6 bases). The CDR3 length is 16 residues. V lost 0 bases and J lost 4, with 13 bases in between. Germline lookup yields CDR1 KGHSH and CDR2 LQKENI. The CDR3 here is CASSPPVGGLGNTIYF. For the CDR3, the DNA is TGTGCCAGCTCACCACCGGTGGGGGGCCTGGGAAACACCATATATTTT.

This chain uses TRBV10-3 with TRBJ1-1; the D gene is possibly TRBD1 (6 bases). Trimming shortened V by 3 bases and J by 1 base, and 12 bases separated the two germline ends. This CDR3 spans 15 amino acids. In germline, CDR1 is ENHRY, CDR2 SYGVKD. This CDR3 reads CAISDLGGANTEAFF. CDR3 DNA sequence: TGTGCCATCAGTGATCTCGGGGGGGCGAACACTGAAGCTTTCTTT.

The gene calls are TRBV28 and TRBJ1-5; the match to TRBD1 covers 11 bases. V shed 6 bases and J 4 bases; nucleotides not matched to a gene: 11. CDR1 and CDR2 (germline): MDHEN, SYDVKM. This CDR3 comprises 17 residues. The CDR3 loop is CASRTLPGTGGNQPQHF. The CDR3 DNA reads as TGTGCCAGCAGAACCCTCCCCGGGACAGGGGGTAATCAGCCCCAGCATTTT.

CDR3 bases: TGTGCCAGCTCACTAGGAGTCGGACCTTCCTACGAGCAGTACTTC. Translating gives CASSLGVGPSYEQYF. The chain employs TRBV18 and TRBJ2-7, with unresolved D. V lost 4 bases to trimming and J lost 1 base, with 14 bases between them. Germline V gene sequence: CDR1 KGHSH, CDR2 LQKENI. CDR3 size: 15 residues.

The chain recombines TRBV6-5 with TRBJ1-5; D unclear. This CDR3 contains 13 residues. The germline V gene has CDR1 MNHEY and CDR2 SVGAGI. V was clipped by 6 bases and J by 6 bases, with 12 bases between them. CDR3 amino acids: CASRPTGPQPQHF. As DNA, the CDR3 is TGTGCCAGCAGACCCACTGGGCCTCAGCCCCAGCATTTT.

Only one count was recorded for this clone. The sample has other DNA sequences that encode this CDR3 too. The chain couples TRBV18 to TRBJ2-5; 12 bases map to TRBD1. With V trimmed by 3 bases and J by 5 bases, 4 bases remained unmatched. The CDR3 extends over 15 amino acids. The germline V gene encodes CDR1 KGHSH and CDR2 LQKENI. CDR3 region: CASSPGQGARETQYF. The CDR3, as DNA: TGTGCCAGCTCACCGGGACAGGGGGCAAGGGAGACCCAGTACTTC.

V is TRBV25-1 and J is TRBJ1-2, with unresolved D. V was trimmed by 0 bases and J by 4 bases, leaving 9 bases between them. Germline V lookup: CDR1 MGHDK, CDR2 SYGVNS. This CDR3 region has 14 residues. The CDR3 coding sequence is TGTGCCAGCAGTGAATACGGCACCGTCTATGGCTACACCTTC. Translated: CASSEYGTVYGYTF.

This clone came up once. J is TRBJ1-5 and V is TRBV5-1; maybe TRBD1 (5 bases). Trimming stripped 0 bases from V and 3 bases from J, with 10 bases between. The CDR3 has 15 residues. The germline V gene encodes CDR1 SGHRS and CDR2 YFSETQ. The CDR3 nucleotides read TGCGCCAGCAGCTTGGAAGGGGTTGACAATCAGCCCCAGCATTTT. Its translation: CASSLEGVDNQPQHF.

The V and J genes are TRBV5-6 and TRBJ1-3; D unresolved. The CDR3 has 15 residues. CDR1 is SGHDT and CDR2 is YYEEEE in the germline V gene. The germline V and J ends were trimmed by 4 bases and 0 bases, with 11 bases remaining between them. The chain's CDR3 is CASSPIAGSGNTIYF. CDR3 DNA sequence: TGTGCCAGCAGCCCCATAGCAGGCTCTGGAAACACCATATATTTT.

The chain combines TRBV2 with TRBJ2-7, with TRBD1 matching 7 bases. CDR1 SNHLY and CDR2 FYNNEI come from the germline V gene. V trimming: 8 bases; J trimming: 2 bases; junction bases outside the gene matches: 6. The CDR3 runs 13 residues. CDR3 nucleotides: TGTGCCAGCTTGGGGGACAGCGCCTACGAGCAGTACTTC. Its translation: CASLGDSAYEQYF.

CDR3 in amino acids: CASRLGQGYGYTF. The CDR3 region has the DNA TGTGCCAGCAGACTAGGACAGGGTTATGGCTACACCTTC. The chain joins TRBV5-8 to TRBJ1-2, with TRBD1 identical over 8 bases. V shed 5 bases and J 5 bases; nucleotides not matched to a gene: 5. This CDR3 spans 13 amino acids. Looked up from germline, CDR1 is SGHTS and CDR2 is YDEGEE.

The V call is TRBV27, the J call TRBJ2-7; no clear D gene. With 5 bases removed from V and 0 bases from J, the gap between germline ends came to 11 bases. CDR1 and CDR2 (germline): MNHEY, SMNVEV (reference sequence). The CDR3 consists of 14 residues. This CDR3 reads CASSARLSSYEQYF. The CDR3 DNA follows: TGTGCCAGCAGTGCCCGACTGAGCTCCTACGAGCAGTACTTC.

The chain couples TRBV15 to TRBJ1-4; tentative D call: TRBD1 (5 bases). This CDR3 spans 14 amino acids. Germline CDR1 and CDR2: LNHNV and YYDKDF (reference sequence). With 2 bases removed from V and 8 bases from J, the gap between germline ends came to 12 bases. This CDR3 is CATSRSGTDEKLFF. CDR3 sequence (DNA): TGTGCCACCAGCAGATCCGGGACGGACGAAAAACTGTTTTTT. The complete variable domain, with remaining parts taken from reference TRBV15 and TRBJ1-4, reads DAMVIQNPRYQVTQFGKPVTLSCSQTLNHNVMYWYQQKSSQAPKLLFHYYDKDFNNEADTPDNFQSRRPNTSFCFLDIRSPGLGDTAMYLCATSRSGTDEKLFFGSGTQLSVL.

The chain has TRBV10-3 and TRBJ1-1; maybe TRBD1 (5 bases). Trimming shortened V by 9 bases and J by 3 bases, and 11 bases separated the two germline ends. CDR1 is ENHRY and CDR2 is SYGVKD in the germline V gene. This CDR3 region has 12 residues. CDR3 loop: CAIAGGYTEAFF. CDR3 nucleotides: TGTGCCATTGCGGGGGGATACACTGAAGCTTTCTTT.

Only a few counts were recorded for this clone. J is TRBJ2-7 and V is TRBV6-1; 7 nucleotides match TRBD1. The length of the CDR3 is 17 residues. From germline, CDR1 is MNHNS and CDR2 SASEGT. The V and J ends lost 2 bases and 3 bases, in that order; junction bases with no gene match: 13. CDR3 nucleotides: TGTGCCAGCAGTGAAACCGCCGCCAGGGGGAAAAACTACGAGCAGTACTTC. It yields the protein CASSETAARGKNYEQYF.

As DNA, the CDR3 is TGTGCCAGTAGTATGATCCGGGACAGGGGCAACGAGCAGTACTTC. Encoded protein: CASSMIRDRGNEQYF. The chain recombines TRBV19 with TRBJ2-7; 10 nucleotides agree with TRBD1. Looked up from germline, CDR1 is LNHDA and CDR2 is SQIVND (reference sequence). The CDR3 covers 15 residues. V lost 3 bases to trimming and J lost 5 bases; unmatched junction nucleotides: 7.

This clone has a single count. The J gene is TRBJ2-5, the V gene TRBV6-1; 9 nucleotides agree with TRBD2. V dropped 3 bases and J dropped 4; count of bases not matched to a gene: 6. The germline V gene has CDR1 MNHNS and CDR2 SASEGT. This CDR3 region has 15 residues. CDR3: CASSEGGGAPETQYF. The CDR3 coding sequence is TGTGCCAGCAGTGAGGGCGGGGGGGCCCCAGAGACCCAGTACTTC.

This clone was counted ten times or more. V is TRBV27 and J is TRBJ2-7; D gene ambiguous. The CDR3 runs to 13 residues. Germline-derived CDR1 and CDR2 are MNHEY and SMNVEV (reference sequence). The ends were cut back, 1 base at V and 4 bases at J, with 8 bases in the middle. CDR3 amino acids: CASSLYASYEQYF. CDR3 nucleotides: TGTGCCAGCAGTTTATATGCCAGTTACGAGCAGTACTTC.

This clone was recorded a few times. The sample has other DNA sequences that encode this CDR3 too. The chain employs TRBV18 and TRBJ2-3, with D hard to call. V gave up 2 bases and J gave up 2 bases, with 2 bases separating them. This CDR3 is built from 12 residues. Germline V gene lookup returns CDR1 KGHSH and CDR2 LQKENI. This chain's CDR3 is CASSPDTDTQYF. The CDR3 DNA sequence: TGTGCCAGCTCACCAGACACAGATACGCAGTATTTT.

V gene TRBV18 combines with J gene TRBJ2-1; D not resolved. Germline CDR1 KGHSH, CDR2 LQKENI. The V and J ends lost 2 bases and 9 bases respectively, with 5 bases between them. The CDR3 consists of 11 residues. The CDR3 DNA reads as TGTGCCAGCTCACCATCAATTGAGCAGTTCTTC. Encoded protein: CASSPSIEQFF.